Shown below are 24 T cell receptor beta chains from a single sample sequenced in a study of blood T cell repertoires in COVID-19. The table came from immunoSEQ multiplex PCR; TCRdb's copy has only in-frame clones and leaves some out. The data hold some 120,000 clones, with 88% observed a single time. The sequenced material came from peripheral blood. The source of these receptors is a human donor in a cohort sampled during active COVID-19.

The chain recombines TRBV9 with TRBJ1-2, with 8 bases lining up with TRBD1. Germline V gene sequence: CDR1 SGDLS, CDR2 YYNGEE. CDR3 size: 15 residues. V lost 0 bases and J lost 2; bases outside the gene matches: 3. CDR3 coding DNA: TGTGCCAGCAGCGTAGACAGGACAGGGAACTATGGCTACACCTTC. As protein: CASSVDRTGNYGYTF.

This rearrangement joins TRBV12-3 or TRBV12-4 to TRBJ1-1; D is unclear. V lost 5 bases to trimming and J lost 2 bases, with 9 bases between them. The CDR3 has 13 residues. The chain's CDR3 is CASSLGLNTEAFF. The CDR3 DNA reads TGTGCCAGCAGTCTCGGACTCAACACTGAAGCTTTCTTT.

V and J are TRBV5-1 and TRBJ1-6; D gene ambiguous. Trimming took off 0 bases at V and 5 bases at J, with 9 bases between the two ends. The CDR3 loop spans 15 amino acids. Germline assignment: CDR1 SGHRS and CDR2 YFSETQ. CDR3 protein: CASSLGNSHNSPLHF. In DNA, the CDR3 is TGCGCCAGCAGCTTGGGTAACAGCCATAATTCACCCCTCCACTTT.

The V call is TRBV7-8, the J call TRBJ2-1; the match to TRBD2 covers 10 bases. V was pared by 5 bases and J by 5 bases, with 15 bases of the junction left unmatched. Germline-derived CDR1 and CDR2 are SGHVS and FQNEAQ. This CDR3 is 18 amino acids long. The CDR3 DNA sequence: TGTGCCAGCAGCCCCTACATACGTAGGCTAGCGGGGGACAATGAGCAGTTCTTC. Translated: CASSPYIRRLAGDNEQFF.

This rearrangement joins TRBV4-1 to TRBJ2-7, with 8 bases matching TRBD1. Germline V CDR1 and CDR2: MGHRA, YSYEKL. The CDR3 runs 17 residues. V gave up 4 bases and J gave up 1 base; unmatched junction bases: 12. CDR3 protein: CASSPTSSGQGSYEQYF. CDR3 bases: TGCGCCAGCAGCCCCACCTCCTCCGGACAGGGATCCTACGAGCAGTACTTC.

The rearrangement uses TRBV14 and TRBJ2-7; 8 nucleotides agree with TRBD2. CDR3 length equals 16 residues. V lost 1 base, J lost 0 bases, and 5 bases stayed unmatched. Looked up from germline, CDR1 is SGHDN and CDR2 is FVKESK. CDR3 region: CASSQVEAGASYEQYF. The CDR3 DNA reads TGTGCCAGCAGCCAAGTAGAAGCGGGAGCCTCCTACGAGCAGTACTTC.

The V gene is TRBV6-5, the J gene TRBJ2-1, with 8 bases matching TRBD1. CDR1 MNHEY and CDR2 SVGAGI come from the germline V gene. V lost 5 bases, J lost 9 bases, and 6 bases stayed unmatched. The CDR3 sequence is 13 residues long. CDR3 residues: CASSQRRGLEQFF. Here the CDR3 DNA reads TGTGCCAGCAGTCAACGCAGGGGGCTTGAGCAGTTCTTC.

This clone was recorded only once. The V gene is TRBV14, the J gene TRBJ2-7, with TRBD1 matching 7 bases. CDR3 length: 16 amino acids. From germline, CDR1 is SGHDN and CDR2 FVKESK. Losses at the gene ends were 2 bases for V and 3 bases for J; bases not matched to a gene: 10. CDR3 bases: TGTGCCAGCAGCCAAAGAAGGGACAGACCTATCTACGAGCAGTACTTC. It codes for CASSQRRDRPIYEQYF.

V usage is TRBV27 and J usage is TRBJ1-1; 9 nucleotides agree with TRBD1. The germline gives CDR1 MNHEY, CDR2 SMNVEV (reference sequence). Trimming at V came to 7 bases and at J to 4 bases, leaving 7 bases not matched to a gene. CDR3 size: 14 residues. The CDR3 protein is CASKLGQGPTEAFF. CDR3 in DNA: TGTGCCAGCAAACTCGGACAGGGGCCCACTGAAGCTTTCTTT.

This clone was counted only a few times. The chain couples TRBV7-9 to TRBJ2-1; the match to TRBD1 covers 10 bases. Trimming took 2 bases from V and 6 from J; bases not matched to a gene: 7. Germline loops: CDR1 SEHNR, CDR2 FQNEAQ (reference sequence). The CDR3 loop spans 16 amino acids. The DNA for the CDR3 is TGTGCCAGCAGCTTAATTCGGGGACAGGGGCTCAATGAGCAGTTCTTC. It codes for CASSLIRGQGLNEQFF.

V is TRBV5-1 and J is TRBJ2-6; 11 positions agree with TRBD1. Germline V gives CDR1 SGHRS, CDR2 YFSETQ. V trimming: 1 base; J trimming: 4 bases; junction bases outside the gene matches: 13. The CDR3 runs to 20 residues. In DNA form, the CDR3 reads TGCGCCAGCAGCTTGAGAGGACAGGGGGCCTTATCTGACGGGGCCAACGTCCTGACTTTC. Amino acids: CASSLRGQGALSDGANVLTF. Using reference TRBV5-1 and TRBJ2-6 for the parts outside the CDR3, the full variable domain is KAGVTQTPRYLIKTRGQQVTLSCSPISGHRSVSWYQQTPGQGLQFLFEYFSETQRNKGNFPGRFSGRQFSNSRSEMNVSTLELGDSALYLCASSLRGQGALSDGANVLTFGAGSRLTVL.

The chain links TRBV11-2 to TRBJ2-7; 8 bases are shared with TRBD2. The germline V gene encodes CDR1 SGHAT and CDR2 FQNNGV. V lost 1 base and J lost 5; bases outside the gene matches: 10. The CDR3 consists of 16 residues. CDR3 bases: TGTGCCAGCAGCTTAGTGGAGCGGGGGCCCGCCAACGAGCAGTACTTC. This sequence encodes CASSLVERGPANEQYF.

The chain recombines TRBV20-1 with TRBJ2-3; 7 bases line up with TRBD2. Looked up from germline, CDR1 is DFQATT and CDR2 is SNEGSKA (reference sequence). This CDR3 is built from 18 residues. The ends lost 3 bases at V and 3 bases at J; junction bases unmatched: 18. The CDR3 loop is CSASSAGEPFSITDTQYF. The DNA of the CDR3 is TGCAGTGCTAGTTCCGCGGGAGAACCCTTTAGTATAACAGATACGCAGTATTTT.

This clone was seen at least ten times. J is TRBJ1-5 and V is TRBV10-2, with a tentative D call TRBD1 (5 bases). The CDR3 contains 16 residues. CDR1 is WSHSY, CDR2 SAAADI, per germline. V shed 0 bases and J shed 0 bases, with 9 bases lying between them. The CDR3 nucleotides are TGCGCCAGCAGTGAGTCCAGGGATTATAGCAATCAGCCCCAGCATTTT. Protein: CASSESRDYSNQPQHF.

Here the CDR3 reads CATSSQTGPQETQYF. In DNA form, the CDR3 reads TGTGCCACCAGCAGTCAGACAGGGCCCCAAGAGACCCAGTACTTC. The rearrangement links TRBV15 to TRBJ2-5; 7 bases match TRBD1. The CDR3 runs 15 residues. The germline gives CDR1 LNHNV, CDR2 YYDKDF (reference sequence). The V gene end was trimmed by 3 bases and the J gene end by 1 base; junction bases not matched to a gene: 5.

The rearrangement joins TRBV6-5 to TRBJ1-2, with a possible D match to TRBD1 (5 bases). From germline, CDR1 is MNHEY and CDR2 SVGAGI. The CDR3 runs to 15 residues. V shed 4 bases and J shed 4 bases, with 16 bases lying between them. This chain's CDR3 is CASSSSAGRAYGYTF. DNA of the CDR3: TGTGCCAGCAGTTCGTCCGCAGGGAGGGCCTATGGCTACACCTTC.

This chain joins TRBV6-5 and TRBJ2-7; TRBD1 aligns across 8 bases. Germline lookup yields CDR1 MNHEY and CDR2 SVGAGI. V dropped 6 bases and J dropped 3; count of bases not matched to a gene: 7. The CDR3 spans 14 residues. CDR3 protein: CASSIGTGFYEQYF. The CDR3 DNA reads TGTGCCAGCAGCATCGGGACAGGTTTCTACGAGCAGTACTTC.

This clone has only one observation. CDR3 sequence reads: CAISVVGRAGETQYF. The CDR3, as DNA: TGTGCCATCAGTGTTGTCGGGAGGGCCGGTGAGACCCAGTACTTC. The chain employs TRBV10-3 and TRBJ2-5; 8 bases map to TRBD2. V lost 4 bases, J lost 5 bases, and 9 bases stayed unmatched. Germline loops: CDR1 ENHRY, CDR2 SYGVKD. The CDR3 loop spans 15 amino acids.

V usage is TRBV7-9 and J usage is TRBJ2-2; D possibly corresponds to TRBD2 (5 bases). This CDR3 is 13 amino acids long. The germline V and J ends were trimmed by 3 bases and 7 bases, with 9 bases remaining between them. CDR1 is SEHNR and CDR2 is FQNEAQ in the germline V gene (reference sequence). The CDR3 DNA follows: TGTGCCAGCAGCTTGAGGGTGGTCGGGGAGCTGTTTTTT. Its protein product is CASSLRVVGELFF.

The chain carries TRBV18 and TRBJ1-2; the D gene is possibly TRBD1 (5 bases). In germline, CDR1 is KGHSH, CDR2 LQKENI. CDR3 length: 13 residues. Trimming left V 6 bases short and J 4 bases short, with 12 bases between. This CDR3 reads CASSPPGIYGYTF. The CDR3 coding sequence is TGTGCCAGCTCGCCCCCAGGGATCTATGGCTACACCTTC.

The table lists this clone with a few counts. This chain joins TRBV6-5 and TRBJ2-6, with D possibly being TRBD1 (5 bases). Trimming took off 4 bases at V and 0 bases at J, with 7 bases between the two ends. CDR1 is MNHEY and CDR2 is SVGAGI in the germline V gene. The CDR3 runs to 15 residues. CDR3 bases: TGTGCCAGCAGTTCAGACAGCTCTGGGGCCAACGTCCTGACTTTC. The encoded protein is CASSSDSSGANVLTF.

The rearrangement joins TRBV5-1 to TRBJ2-1, with 9 bases that match TRBD2. The CDR3 runs to 16 residues. Per germline, CDR1 SGHRS and CDR2 YFSETQ. The V and J ends lost 4 bases and 7 bases, in that order; junction bases with no gene match: 12. The CDR3 region has the DNA TGCGCCAGCAGCAAAGGGACTAGCACTTTAGGTAATGAGCAGTTCTTC. It yields the protein CASSKGTSTLGNEQFF.

The count of this clone is one. The rearrangement joins TRBV12-5 to TRBJ1-2; 9 bases line up with TRBD1. V was pared by 7 bases and J by 0 bases, with 15 bases of the junction left unmatched. CDR3 length: 18 amino acids. Germline V gene data show CDR1 as LGHNT and CDR2 as FRNRAP. CDR3 coding DNA: TGTGCTAGTGCTTGGACAGGGGATCGGGTCGGGGCTAACTATGGCTACACCTTC. Amino acid sequence: CASAWTGDRVGANYGYTF.

The CDR3 DNA follows: TGCGCCAGCAGCTTGGGCAATTCTGCGAATGAAAAACTGTTTTTT. It codes for CASSLGNSANEKLFF. V and J are TRBV5-1 and TRBJ1-4, with D unclear. This CDR3 has 15 amino acids. The V and J ends lost 0 bases and 5 bases respectively, with 11 bases between them. Germline V gene lookup returns CDR1 SGHRS and CDR2 YFSETQ.